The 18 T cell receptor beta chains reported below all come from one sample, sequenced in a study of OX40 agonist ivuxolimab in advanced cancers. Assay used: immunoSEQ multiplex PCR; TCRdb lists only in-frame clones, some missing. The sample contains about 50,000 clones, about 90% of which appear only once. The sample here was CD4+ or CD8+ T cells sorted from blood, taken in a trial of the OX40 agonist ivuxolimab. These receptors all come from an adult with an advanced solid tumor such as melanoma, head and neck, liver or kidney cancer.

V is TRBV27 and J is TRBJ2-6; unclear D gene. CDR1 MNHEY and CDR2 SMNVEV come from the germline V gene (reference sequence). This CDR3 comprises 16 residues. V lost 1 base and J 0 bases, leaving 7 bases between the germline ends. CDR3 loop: CASSLLSSSGANVLTF. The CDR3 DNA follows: TGTGCCAGCAGTTTATTGAGCAGCTCTGGGGCCAACGTCCTGACTTTC.

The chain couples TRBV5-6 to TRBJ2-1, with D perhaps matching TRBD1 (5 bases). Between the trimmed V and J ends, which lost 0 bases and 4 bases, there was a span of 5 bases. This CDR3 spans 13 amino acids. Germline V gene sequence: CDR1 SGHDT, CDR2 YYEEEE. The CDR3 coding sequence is TGTGCCAGCAGCTTGGGACAGTACAATGAGCAGTTCTTC. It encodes CASSLGQYNEQFF.

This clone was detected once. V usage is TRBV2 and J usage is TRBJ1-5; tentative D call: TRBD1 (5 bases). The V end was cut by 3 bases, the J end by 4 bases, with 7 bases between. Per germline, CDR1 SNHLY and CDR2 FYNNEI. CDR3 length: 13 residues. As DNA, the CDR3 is TGTGCCAGCAGTGATGGGGGGAATCAGCCCCAGCATTTT. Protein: CASSDGGNQPQHF.

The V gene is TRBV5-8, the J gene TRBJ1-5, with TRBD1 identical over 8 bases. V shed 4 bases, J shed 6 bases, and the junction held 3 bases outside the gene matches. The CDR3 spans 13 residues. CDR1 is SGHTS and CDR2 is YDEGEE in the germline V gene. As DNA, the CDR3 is TGTGCCAGCAGCCCGGGACAGGTTCAGCCCCAGCATTTT. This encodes CASSPGQVQPQHF.

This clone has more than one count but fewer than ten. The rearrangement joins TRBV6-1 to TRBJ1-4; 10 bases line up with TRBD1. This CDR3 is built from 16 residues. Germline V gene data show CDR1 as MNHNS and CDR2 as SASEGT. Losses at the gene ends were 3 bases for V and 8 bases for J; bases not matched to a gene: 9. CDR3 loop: CASSETPGQGLEKLFF. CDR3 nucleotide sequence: TGTGCCAGCAGTGAGACACCGGGACAGGGGTTGGAAAAACTGTTTTTT.

The CDR3 loop reads CASIEAGTGGWDLYEQYV. The CDR3 nucleotides read TGTGCCAGCATTGAAGCCGGGACAGGGGGCTGGGATCTCTACGAGCAGTACGTC. J is TRBJ2-7 and V is TRBV6-1; 12 bases line up with TRBD1. The CDR3 is 18 residues long. Germline CDR1 MNHNS, CDR2 SASEGT.

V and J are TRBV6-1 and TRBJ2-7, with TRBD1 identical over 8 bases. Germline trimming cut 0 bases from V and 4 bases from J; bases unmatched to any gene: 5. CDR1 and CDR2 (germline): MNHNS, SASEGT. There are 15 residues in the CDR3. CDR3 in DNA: TGTGCCAGCAGTGAAGCGACCGGGACAGGATACGAGCAGTACTTC. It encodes CASSEATGTGYEQYF.

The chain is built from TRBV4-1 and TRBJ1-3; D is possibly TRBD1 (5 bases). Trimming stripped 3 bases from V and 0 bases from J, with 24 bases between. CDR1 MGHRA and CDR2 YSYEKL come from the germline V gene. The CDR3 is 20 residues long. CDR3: CASSHRNLRSGTDSGNTIYF. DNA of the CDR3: TGCGCCAGCAGCCACCGAAACTTACGATCCGGGACTGACTCTGGAAACACCATATATTTT.

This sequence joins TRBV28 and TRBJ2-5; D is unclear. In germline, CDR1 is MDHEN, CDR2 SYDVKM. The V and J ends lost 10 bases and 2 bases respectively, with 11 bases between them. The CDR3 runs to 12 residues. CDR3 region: CAIMAPQETQYF. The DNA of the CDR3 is TGTGCCATCATGGCACCTCAAGAGACCCAGTACTTC. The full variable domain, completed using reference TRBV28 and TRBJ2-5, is DVKVTQSSRYLVKRTGEKVFLECVQDMDHENMFWYRQDPGLGLRLIYFSYDVKMKEKGDIPEGYSVSREKKERFSLILESASTNQTSMYLCAIMAPQETQYFGPGTRLLVL.

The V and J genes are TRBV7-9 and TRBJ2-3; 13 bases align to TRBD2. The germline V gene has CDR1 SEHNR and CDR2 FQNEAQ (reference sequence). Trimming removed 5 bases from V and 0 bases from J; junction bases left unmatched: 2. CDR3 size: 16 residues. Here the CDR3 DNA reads TGTGCCAGCAGCCCGACTAGCGGGGGGAGCACAGATACGCAGTATTTT. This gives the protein CASSPTSGGSTDTQYF.

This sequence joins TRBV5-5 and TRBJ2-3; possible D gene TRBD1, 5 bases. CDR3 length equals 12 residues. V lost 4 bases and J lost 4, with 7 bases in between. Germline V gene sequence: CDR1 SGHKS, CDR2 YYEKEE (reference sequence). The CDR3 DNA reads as TGTGCCAGCAGCACAGGCCCAGATACGCAGTATTTT. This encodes CASSTGPDTQYF.

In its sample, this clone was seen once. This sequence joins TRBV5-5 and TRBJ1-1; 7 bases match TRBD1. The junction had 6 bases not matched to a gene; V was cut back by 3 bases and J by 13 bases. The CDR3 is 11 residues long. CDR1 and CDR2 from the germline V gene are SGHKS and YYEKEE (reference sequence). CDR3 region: CASSWGQFDFF. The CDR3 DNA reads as TGTGCCAGCAGCTGGGGACAGTTTGATTTCTTT.

This chain's CDR3 is CASSQDNGVSGANVLTF. The CDR3 DNA reads TGTGCCAGCAGCCAAGATAACGGGGTTTCTGGGGCCAACGTCCTGACTTTC. The chain recombines TRBV4-2 with TRBJ2-6; the D gene is possibly TRBD2 (5 bases). This CDR3 is 17 amino acids long. Trimming shortened V by 0 bases and J by 1 base, and 10 bases separated the two germline ends. Germline CDR1 is LGHNA and CDR2 is YNFKEQ.

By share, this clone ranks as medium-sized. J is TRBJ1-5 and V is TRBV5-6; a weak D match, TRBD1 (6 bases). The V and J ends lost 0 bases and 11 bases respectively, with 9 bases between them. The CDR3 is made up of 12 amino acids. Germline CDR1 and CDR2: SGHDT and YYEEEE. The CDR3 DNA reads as TGTGCCAGCAGCTTGGGGACAGAGGCCCAGCATTTT. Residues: CASSLGTEAQHF.

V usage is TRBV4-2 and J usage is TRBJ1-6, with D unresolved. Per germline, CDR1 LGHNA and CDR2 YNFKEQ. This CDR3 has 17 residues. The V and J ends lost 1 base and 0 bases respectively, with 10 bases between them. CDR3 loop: CASSQGIVLSYNSPLHF. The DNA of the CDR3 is TGTGCCAGCAGCCAAGGAATTGTTCTCTCCTATAATTCACCCCTCCACTTT.

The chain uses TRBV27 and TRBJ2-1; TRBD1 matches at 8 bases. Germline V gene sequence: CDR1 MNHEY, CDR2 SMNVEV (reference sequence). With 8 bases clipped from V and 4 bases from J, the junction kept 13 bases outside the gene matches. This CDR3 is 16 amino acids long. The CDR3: CASLPRQGARYNEQFF. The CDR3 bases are TGTGCCAGCCTCCCGCGGCAGGGGGCGAGATACAATGAGCAGTTCTTC.

The CDR3 sequence is CASSARNQPQHF. The CDR3 bases are TGTGCCAGCAGTGCACGCAATCAGCCCCAGCATTTT. The chain couples TRBV2 to TRBJ1-5; D ambiguous. The V gene lost 4 bases and the J gene lost 2 bases, with 3 bases spanning the gap. This CDR3 comprises 12 residues. Germline V lookup: CDR1 SNHLY, CDR2 FYNNEI. Combining the CDR3 with reference TRBV2 and TRBJ1-5 gives the whole variable domain EPEVTQTPSHQVTQMGQEVILRCVPISNHLYFYWYRQILGQKVEFLVSFYNNEISEKSEIFDDQFSVERPDGSNFTLKIRSTKLEDSAMYFCASSARNQPQHFGDGTRLSIL.

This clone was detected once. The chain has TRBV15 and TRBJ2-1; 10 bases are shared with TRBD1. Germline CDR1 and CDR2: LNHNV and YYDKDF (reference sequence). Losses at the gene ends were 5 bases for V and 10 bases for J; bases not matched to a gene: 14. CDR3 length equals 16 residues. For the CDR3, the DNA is TGTGCCACCAGCCAATTTCGGGACAGGGGACTGGGCGAGCAGTTCTTC. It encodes CATSQFRDRGLGEQFF.